This T cell receptor (beta chain) was obtained from a study of identical twins (TCRdb year 2016). Context from the whole study: To test whether fetal clonotypes persist, this study deep-sequenced TCR alpha and beta repertoires from monozygotic twins, from unrelated adults of various ages, and from cord blood. Replicate twin experiments were performed at different times using different library preparation protocols to rule out contamination.

All donors were healthy Caucasians. Three unrelated non-twin adults were also sequenced: a male aged 18 to 30, a male aged 50 to 59 and a female aged 50 to 59. Miltenyi CD45RO+ enrichment and human naive T-cell isolation kits were used to isolate memory (CD45RO+) and naive T cells from PBMC. Study-wide conclusions, independent of this receptor: Invariant T cells such as MAIT and iNKT could partly confound zero-insertion analyses, although diverse VJ usage argued against such confounding for most clonotypes. Compared with coincidental sharing between unrelated individuals, out-of-frame TCR alpha sequences shared between twins showed an excess of sequences with low generation probability. In monozygotic twins, recombination models systematically underestimated out-of-frame TCR alpha sharing, but the models matched the sharing seen between unrelated individuals. Excess twin sharing in beta out-of-frame sequences was weaker because fewer shared sequences lowered the signal-to-noise ratio. Abundant cord blood beta clonotypes carried fewer insertions; young adult naive repertoires showed a weaker similar trend, while memory repertoires showed none. Because the same donors could not be followed over many years, the conclusions relied on cross-sectional statistical analysis.

There are many counts of this clonotype. Its binding antigen is unknown. Qualities for individual bases were not recorded, and no much larger clone is one base off. Library method: 5' RACE. Sequenced using an Illumina HiSeq 2000. Template switching introduced a universal primer binding site; the final cDNA contained a unique molecular identifier, enabling accurate counting of TCR cDNA molecules. Specific primers in the conserved constant-segment region were used to synthesize first-strand cDNA for TCR alpha and beta chains. To control for contamination, each cDNA library was double barcoded with a SMART-Mk sample barcode plus Illumina barcodes. TruSeq adapter sequences and Illumina sample barcodes were added in two successive PCR steps. TCR alpha and beta cDNA libraries were sequenced on the Illumina HiSeq platform with custom primers. The study's own analysis went as follows. Unique molecular identifiers were extracted from raw reads with MiGEC, and CDR3 positions were determined with MiXCR. For each individual, recombination models were inferred using an EM algorithm with the repgenHMM and IGoR tools. The tcR package in R was used for shared clonotype analysis, with sharing normalized by the product of cloneset sizes. Out-of-frame nonproductive sequences were analyzed to study raw recombination free of thymic and clonal selection effects. TCRdb cleaned the public reads at Q25 with fastp, built clones with MiXCR and kept in-frame beta chains. Here each entry gathers all rows of one CDR3 protein and keeps the most common genes and DNA. V and J calls and clone size were set by TCRdb, not the authors. The table for this sample lists about 430,000 distinct CDR3 sequences; roughly 20% of them were counted only once. Less than 15% of the sample is taken by the ten largest.

CDR1 and CDR2 were assigned from the germline V gene as MNHEY and SVGEGT. Trimming accounts for 8 bases at V and 6 bases at J, while the number of junction bases matched to no gene is 14. The CDR3 spans 15 residues, from the cysteine through the phenylalanine. Left in the record is the CDR3 DNA by itself, 45 bases read in frame from the first base. The specimen was naive T cells sorted from blood. Taken with the paper, the label for cell subset or site translates to: cells isolated with a human naive T-cell isolation kit. The chain links TRBV6-2 or TRBV6-3 with TRBJ2-7, with 9 central nucleotides matching TRBD1. The source of this sequence is a man aged 50 to 59 in good health. The nucleotides are TGTGCCAGCGGATCACGCGGGACAGGGTCGTCCGAGCAGTACTTC. Its amino acids are CASGSRGTGSSEQYF.